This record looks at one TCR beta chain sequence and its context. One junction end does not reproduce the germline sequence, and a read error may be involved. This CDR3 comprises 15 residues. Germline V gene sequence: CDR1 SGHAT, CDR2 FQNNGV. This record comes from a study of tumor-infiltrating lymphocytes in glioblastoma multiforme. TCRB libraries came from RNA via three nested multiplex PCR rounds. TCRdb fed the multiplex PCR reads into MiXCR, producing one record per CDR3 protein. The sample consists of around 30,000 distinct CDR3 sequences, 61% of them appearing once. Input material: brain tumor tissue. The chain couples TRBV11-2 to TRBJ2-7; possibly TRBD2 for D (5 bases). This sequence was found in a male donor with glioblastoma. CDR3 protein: CVRSFSSLALYEQYF. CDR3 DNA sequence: TGTGTCAGAAGCTTCTCTAGCCTAGCACTATACGAGCAGTACTTT.